This T cell receptor beta chain emerged from a study of cytomegalovirus exposure and HLA in healthy donors. Study background: One earlier analysis, a look at roughly 170 million T cells, found some 110 million unique TCR beta sequences.

PCR was performed using 60 Vbeta and 13 Jbeta primers. The protocol was immunoSEQ multiplex PCR, while the TCRdb copy is restricted to in-frame clones and leaves out a portion. This sample has 150,000 to 200,000 clones; 72% occur once, and the top ten carry under 2.5%. The CDR3 length is 13 residues. Trimming took 7 bases from V and 2 from J, leaving 12 bases between them. Germline V gives CDR1 ENHRY, CDR2 SYGVKD. On this clone itself: Antigen specificity is unknown.

General study results and limits: In a later analysis, HLA-associated TCR beta chains were more clonally expanded than equally common others.

The specimen sequenced was PBMCs. The TCR originated in a human donor in good health. The genes are TRBV10-3 and TRBJ2-7; possibly TRBD2 for D (5 bases). CDR3 bases: TGTGCCATCACTCAATCGGGGACCTACGAGCAGTACTTC. It codes for CAITQSGTYEQYF.